Following are 4 T cell receptor beta chains from one sample sequenced in a study of OX40 agonist ivuxolimab in advanced cancers. Profiled with immunoSEQ multiplex PCR; TCRdb holds only in-frame clones, not every one. The sample lists roughly 71,000 clones, roughly 84% occurring once. Sample: CD4+ or CD8+ T cells sorted from blood, taken in a trial of the OX40 agonist ivuxolimab. All receptors derive from an adult with an advanced solid tumor such as melanoma, head and neck, liver or kidney cancer.

The gene calls are TRBV6-5 and TRBJ2-7; the D gene is possibly TRBD2 (6 bases). This CDR3 region has 14 residues. Looked up from germline, CDR1 is MNHEY and CDR2 is SVGAGI. V was pared by 8 bases and J by 6 bases, with 20 bases between. The CDR3 DNA sequence: TGTGCCAGCTATACCCGGCGGGGCGGAGGCGAGCAGTACTTC. It codes for CASYTRRGGGEQYF.

The CDR3 DNA reads as TGTGCCAGCAGTAACAGGGGGCGCGATGGTGAAGCTTTCTTT. Amino acid sequence: CASSNRGRDGEAFF. The chain employs TRBV6-1 and TRBJ1-1; 9 bases are shared with TRBD1. CDR3 length: 14 amino acids. Unmatched junction bases numbered 8, after V lost 5 bases and J lost 7 bases. Germline-derived CDR1 and CDR2 are MNHNS and SASEGT.

This chain links TRBV7-3 with TRBJ2-5; D is undetermined. V was pared by 4 bases and J by 2 bases, with 8 bases between. The CDR3 sequence is 13 residues long. Germline CDR1 reads SGHTA; CDR2 reads FQGTGA. The CDR3 reads CASSSQGQETQYF. Written as DNA, the CDR3 is TGTGCCAGCAGCTCCCAAGGACAAGAGACCCAGTACTTC.

The chain is built from TRBV10-3 and TRBJ1-1; unclear D gene. The CDR3 is 12 residues long. V dropped 5 bases and J dropped 4 bases, with 8 bases sitting between them. In germline, CDR1 is ENHRY, CDR2 SYGVKD. The CDR3 DNA reads as TGTGCCATCAGTCCAGGCGGCACTGAAGCTTTCTTT. Amino acid sequence: CAISPGGTEAFF.